The entry below gives a single T cell receptor (beta chain) sequence along with its context. A much larger clone lies one base from this, so it may be a read error. As the CDR3 is not closed by the conserved phenylalanine or tryptophan, this likely results from a read error. The CDR3 is 12 residues long. Trimming took off 9 bases at V and 8 bases at J, with 14 bases between the two ends. Amplified TCR beta CDR3 regions derived from RNA transcripts. In the first-round RT-PCR of the TCR CDR3, the HTBI primer set was used. One entry per CDR3 protein, called by TCRdb with MiXCR from the multiplex PCR reads. Found here are approximately 610,000 distinct CDR3 sequences, approximately 15% of them singletons; the top ten hold roughly 18%. This sample stems from a study of T cells in Graves' hyperthyroidism and ophthalmopathy.

The source material was blood. The J gene is TRBJ2-1, the V gene TRBV12-3 or TRBV12-4; tentative D call: TRBD1 (6 bases). The receptor was derived from a woman between 18 and 29 years old with Graves' hyperthyroidism. The CDR3 loop reads CASTTGFDEQFL. CDR3 sequence (DNA): TGTGCCAGTACCACAGGGTTCGATGAGCAGTTCCTC.